Listed here are 3 T cell receptor beta chains from one sample, sequenced in a study of cytomegalovirus exposure and HLA in healthy donors. It was with 60 Vbeta and 13 Jbeta primers that the PCR ran. The table came from immunoSEQ multiplex PCR; TCRdb's copy has only in-frame clones and leaves some out. The sample carries 55,000 to 65,000 clones, 85% recorded once. Sequenced: PBMCs. Receptors were obtained from a female donor in good health and CMV-seronegative.

This clone was recorded once. The V gene is TRBV21-1, the J gene TRBJ2-5; the table's D call TRBD1 went unverified against the DNA. The end of the DNA fits TRBJ2-7 better, so the J call may be wrong. TRBV21-1 is a pseudogene locus. CDR3 length: 13 residues. CDR3 amino acids: CARERTGDYEQYF. CDR3 nucleotides: TGTGCCAGGGAACGGACAGGAGACTACGAGCAGTACTTC.

Details on this clone: This specimen includes other DNA sequences encoding the same CDR3. V and J are TRBV27 and TRBJ2-7, with 11 nucleotides matching TRBD2. Germline V gives CDR1 MNHEY, CDR2 SMNVEV (reference sequence). The CDR3 covers 16 residues. The junction had 10 bases not matched to a gene; V was cut back by 6 bases and J by 3 bases. Here the CDR3 reads CASSVTSGTVGYEQYF. The DNA of the CDR3 is TGTGCCAGCAGCGTGACTAGCGGGACTGTAGGCTACGAGCAGTACTTC.

V is TRBV4-3 and J is TRBJ2-3, with D perhaps matching TRBD2 (6 bases). The V gene's germline CDR1 is LGHNA and CDR2 YSLEER. The V gene lost 1 base and the J gene lost 5 bases, with 13 bases spanning the gap. This CDR3 has 15 residues. The DNA for the CDR3 is TGCGCCAGCAGCCAAGTGGGGGACTCGGGAGATACGCAGTATTTT. Its protein product is CASSQVGDSGDTQYF.